This paragraph covers one TCR beta chain sequence. Antigen: not known. Positively selected for CCR7, the CD45RO-negative cells used as naive CD8 cells excluded terminally differentiated effector memory CD45RA+ cells. These data originate in a study of shared clonotypes between healthy human individuals. General study points: Only blood samples were collected, and tissue repertoires likely differ. Memory subsets had estimated richness that was generally smaller than that of naive subsets.

Libraries were prepared by immunoSEQ multiplex PCR; TCRdb keeps only in-frame clonotypes and omits some of them. Of some 2,100,000 clones listed, about 93% are singletons. This sequence was found in a man between 18 and 29 years old in good health. Some clones in this sample may be carry-over from other donors' samples. The specimen was naive CD8+ T cells from PBMCs.

Written as DNA, the CDR3 is TGTGCCAGCAGCTTACGGACCTCTCCATGGAGAACTGAAGCTTTCTTT. Its protein product is CASSLRTSPWRTEAFF. This chain links TRBV27 with TRBJ1-1; D gene unclear. The CDR3 runs to 16 residues. Trimming stripped 6 bases from V and 5 bases from J, with 22 bases between. CDR1 and CDR2 (germline): MNHEY, SMNVEV (reference sequence).